Described below is a single T cell receptor (beta chain) sequence and its context. This entry belongs to a study of blood T cell repertoires in COVID-19. Individuals aged 18 to 89 years were recruited from some 26 US areas. Profiled with immunoSEQ multiplex PCR; TCRdb holds only in-frame clones, not every one. The table lists under 350,000 clones, 80% to 90% of them singletons, with around 4.2% in the top ten. The CDR3 totals 12 residues. Trimming cost V 4 bases and J 4 bases, with 6 bases left between them. The chain combines TRBV12-3 or TRBV12-4 with TRBJ2-3; D not certain. The specimen was PBMCs or T cells enriched from blood (not recorded which). This receptor was taken from a woman in her 40s with acute COVID-19. Here the CDR3 DNA reads TGTGCCAGCAGTTCCTCGGCAGATACGCAGTATTTT. Amino acids: CASSSSADTQYF.